This is a list of T cell receptor beta chains from one sample in a study of blood T cell repertoires in COVID-19. The protocol was immunoSEQ multiplex PCR, while the TCRdb copy is restricted to in-frame clones and leaves out a portion. The sample shows 150,000 to 200,000 clones, roughly 82% of them seen only once. Material for sequencing was peripheral blood. The source of these receptors is a woman aged 70 to 79 with acute or convalescent COVID-19. Each CDR3 is given with its conserved first and last residue. Each record gives: V gene, D gene, clone size, J gene, CDR3 DNA, CDR3 protein. A D gene is named only where the DNA matches it firmly. Clone size is stated in some rows and not others, as once, few, many or a class when expanded.

TRBV28	-	few	TRBJ2-7	TGTGCCAGCAGTCTTGGAGCAGAGCAGTACTTC	CASSLGAEQYF
TRBV6-2/TRBV6-3	-	-	TRBJ2-6	TGTGCCAGCAGCACCCGGGACACCTCCGCTTTC	CASSTRDTSAF
TRBV2	-	once	TRBJ2-3	TGTGCCATCCTTACTAGGTTTACAGATACGCAGTATTTT	CAILTRFTDTQYF
TRBV28	-	once	TRBJ1-1	TGTGCCAGCAGATTGCAGTTGAACACTGAAGCTTTCTTT	CASRLQLNTEAFF
TRBV6-5	-	-	TRBJ2-1	TGTGCCAGCAACGGTGGCTCCTACAATGAGCAGTTCTTC	CASNGGSYNEQFF
TRBV15	-	-	TRBJ2-5	TGTGCCACCAGCAGAGACCGAGAAGAGACCCAGTACTTC	CATSRDREETQYF
TRBV5-1	-	-	TRBJ2-7	TGCGCCAGCAGCTTGTCTGGCGGGACTCTGACCGAGCAGTACTTC	CASSLSGGTLTEQYF
TRBV29-1	-	-	TRBJ1-2	TGCAGCGTTGACCAGACAGCAAACTATGGCTACACCTTC	CSVDQTANYGYTF
TRBV6-5	TRBD1	-	TRBJ1-3	TGTGCCAGCAGTTCCGGGACAGGGAAAGTGAACACCATATATTTT	CASSSGTGKVNTIYF
TRBV3-1/TRBV3-2	-	-	TRBJ1-2	TGTGCCAGCAGCGACCGGGACATCTTATATGGCTACACCTTC	CASSDRDILYGYTF